This T cell receptor (beta chain) derives from a study of OX40 agonist ivuxolimab in advanced cancers. Some background on the complete study: The costimulatory receptor OX40 (CD134) was targeted by ivuxolimab, a fully human IgG2 agonistic monoclonal antibody. Three dose-escalation patients achieved partial responses, one with hepatocellular carcinoma and two with cutaneous melanoma. Among the 50 to 55 dose-escalation patients, about 19 had hepatocellular carcinoma, about 15 melanoma, 9 renal cell carcinoma and 9 head and neck cancer. Prior anti-PD-1, anti-PD-L1 or anti-CTLA-4 therapy was permitted, and about two fifths of dose-escalation patients had received checkpoint inhibitors. The dose-escalation cohort was about 83% male with a mean age of approximately 60 years, ranging from roughly 20 to 80. Intravenous ivuxolimab was administered to patients every 2 weeks at six dose levels: 0.01, 0.1, 0.3, 1.5, 3 and 10 mg/kg. Peripheral TCRbeta sequencing was intended to test whether TCR sequence diversity was altered and clonal T-cell expansion was caused by ivuxolimab. The paper reports the monotherapy dose-escalation portion (N of about 52 patients) of the phase I ivuxolimab trial.

In the case of this clone: There is no known antigen for this receptor. Qualities for individual bases were not recorded, and no much larger clone is one base off.

Patients with autoimmune disease history or receiving systemic immunosuppression were excluded from the trial. Peripheral blood for TCR sequencing was collected from all dose cohorts at baseline, on cycle 4 day 1, and on cycle 7 day 1. Samples came from an open-label, multicenter, first-in-human phase I dose-escalation trial of ivuxolimab. Adults with locally advanced or metastatic melanoma, renal cell, hepatocellular, or head and neck squamous cell carcinoma were enrolled in the trial. CD4+ and CD8+ T cells were sorted separately from peripheral blood before TCR sequencing. The germline V gene yields SNHLY for CDR1 and FYNNEI for CDR2. V loses 3 bases, J loses 5 bases, and the germline ends lie 13 bases apart. The CDR3 runs 14 amino acids, cysteine and phenylalanine included. Only the CDR3 portion is preserved as DNA: 42 bases, with reading frame beginning at the first base. Results the study describes overall, beyond this receptor: Partial responders in the 0.1-3.0 mg/kg groups had among the lowest normalized peripheral clonal expansion, especially among CD8+ T cells. Low levels of normalized T-cell clonal expansion were also seen in some patients who did not respond. The antigen specificity of the peripheral T cells that underwent clonal expansion was not determined. At doses of 0.1 to 3.0 mg/kg, clonal expansion of both CD4+ and CD8+ blood T cells was observed from baseline to week 6. After ivuxolimab, expanded clones were on average more numerous among CD8+ T cells than among CD4+ T cells.

For sequencing of the TCRbeta CDR3 region, genomic DNA was extracted from the sorted cells. The immunoSEQ Assay was used for sequencing of TCRbeta CDR3 regions. TCRdb stores this immuneACCESS table with in-frame sequences only. Part of the clones is absent; in the studies checked, under half of the shortfall reflects unresolved V genes, and no reason is known for the rest. Across this sample there are under 85,000 clones, with 75% to 90% seen only once. Clones ranked in the top ten supply 0.45% to 0.55% of the sample. Source: CD4+ or CD8+ T cells sorted from blood, taken in a trial of the OX40 agonist ivuxolimab. The rearranged chain carries TRBV2 and TRBJ1-1; no D segment can be confidently identified. The receptor comes from an adult with an advanced solid tumor such as melanoma, head and neck, liver or kidney cancer. DNA sequence: TGTGCCAGCAGTGATGGACCCCCTCGGACTGAAGCTTTCTTT. This gives the protein CASSDGPPRTEAFF. Beyond the CDR3, the reference TRBV2 and TRBJ1-1 genes provide the residues; the full variable domain reads: EPEVTQTPSHQVTQMGQEVILRCVPISNHLYFYWYRQILGQKVEFLVSFYNNEISEKSEIFDDQFSVERPDGSNFTLKIRSTKLEDSAMYFCASSDGPPRTEAFFGQGTRLTVV.